This T cell receptor (beta chain) was observed in a study of tumor-infiltrating lymphocytes in primary liver carcinoma. This clonotype was observed a handful of times. Germline DNA was also extracted, while the blood RNA originated from unsorted whole blood. TCR beta cDNA was made from 500 ng total RNA with a constant-region primer. Construction of TCR beta libraries relied on three successive nested multiplex PCR rounds employing slightly modified ARM-PCR. TCRdb reanalysed the multiplex PCR reads using MiXCR and keeps one entry per CDR3 protein. The sample records 250,000 to 350,000 distinct CDR3 sequences, approximately 54% being singletons. This clonotype originated in a woman in her thirties with primary liver carcinoma and hepatitis B virus infection. Input material: peripheral blood.

The CDR3 DNA sequence: TGTGCTAGTGGTTTGACGACTAGTTCCACCGGGGAGCTGTTTTTT. It encodes CASGLTTSSTGELFF. This chain uses TRBV12-5 with TRBJ2-2; weak D call: TRBD2 (6 bases). V was cut by 2 bases and J by 4 bases, with 11 bases left in between. The germline CDR1 and CDR2 sequences are LGHNT and FRNRAP. The CDR3 totals 15 residues.